This T cell receptor beta chain was identified in a study of regulatory T cells in long-lasting Graves disease. Arm-PCR of CDR3 regions with iRepertoire HTBI primers generated TCR beta libraries. From the multiplex PCR reads, TCRdb called clonotypes with MiXCR, one entry per CDR3 protein. The sample lists hundreds of thousands of distinct CDR3 sequences, over 15% seen once, with roughly 30% in the top ten. This clonotype has ten or more counts. Time point here: newly diagnosed GD, antithyroid drugs for less than 3 months. RNA from PBMCs was the source of the TCR library. Germline V gene lookup returns CDR1 MDHEN and CDR2 SYDVKM. Trimming removed 1 base from V and 6 bases from J; junction bases left unmatched: 4. This CDR3 has 15 amino acids. This sample was shared with a second study, whose subject was T cells in Graves' hyperthyroidism and ophthalmopathy. This second study says: HTBI primers drove first-round RT-PCR of the TCR CDR3. Blood held most thyroid clonotypes expanded above 0.001 frequency.

The gene calls are TRBV28 and TRBJ1-5, with 9 bases aligning to TRBD1. The input for sequencing was peripheral blood mononuclear cells (PBMCs), taken at new diagnosis, from a patient treated with antithyroid drugs. The receptor was isolated from a man aged 40-55 years with Graves disease. The CDR3 region is CASSLLQGAIQPQHF. The CDR3 coding sequence is TGTGCCAGCAGTTTATTACAGGGGGCTATTCAGCCCCAGCATTTT.